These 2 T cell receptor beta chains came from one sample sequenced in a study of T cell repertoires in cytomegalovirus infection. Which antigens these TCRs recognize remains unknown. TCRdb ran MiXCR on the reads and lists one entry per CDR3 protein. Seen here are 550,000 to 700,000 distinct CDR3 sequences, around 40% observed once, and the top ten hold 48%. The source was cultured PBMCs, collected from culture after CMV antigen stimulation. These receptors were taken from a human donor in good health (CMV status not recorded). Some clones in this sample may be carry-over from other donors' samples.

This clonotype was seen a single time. The DNA of the CDR3 is TGTGCCAGCAGCCAAGTGGCTAGCGGGGTAAACACCGGGGAGCTGTTTTTT. This codes for CASSQVASGVNTGELFF. This chain links TRBV3-1 with TRBJ2-2, with 9 bases lining up with TRBD2. CDR1 and CDR2 from the germline V gene are LGHDT and YNNKEL (reference sequence). Trimming cost V 1 base and J 2 bases; bases outside gene matches: 5. The length of the CDR3 is 17 residues.

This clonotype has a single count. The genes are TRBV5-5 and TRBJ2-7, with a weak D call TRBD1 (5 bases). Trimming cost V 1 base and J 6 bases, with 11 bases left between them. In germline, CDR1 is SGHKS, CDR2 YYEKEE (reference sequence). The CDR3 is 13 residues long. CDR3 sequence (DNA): TGTGCCAGCAGCTTGAGTACAGGCGGCGAGCAGTACTTC. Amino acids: CASSLSTGGEQYF.